The 5 T cell receptor delta chains below come from one sample, sequenced in a study of γδ T cells in repeated Plasmodium falciparum infection. Vgamma9/Vdelta2+ and Vdelta2-negative gammadelta T cells were flow-sorted from PBMC for bulk sequencing. TCRdb re-identified clones in the multiplex PCR reads via CATT. The profile shows 75,000 to 100,000 delta-chain clones, 1.4% of them singletons. The sample taken for sequencing was gamma-delta T cells from blood. The receptors derive from a pool of human donors (malaria-infected and uninfected, not separated).

Worth noting for this clone: The TCRdb record carries a much larger clone's protein, which differs from this DNA's translation at residue 3; a read error is the likely cause, and the protein listed here is the DNA translation. The J gene is TRDJ1, the V gene TRDV2, with 7 nucleotides matching TRDD3. Here the J gene was assigned by germline matching of the DNA, as TCRdb has none. CDR1 is GEAIGNYY and CDR2 is EKD in the germline V gene. The CDR3 is made up of 16 amino acids. This chain's CDR3 is CARDHLGVMSTDKLIF. The DNA for the CDR3 is TGTGCCCGTGACCACCTGGGGGTAATGTCCACCGATAAACTCATCTTT.

This clone was seen only a few times. A far larger clone differs by one base, so this is likely a read error. Other DNA sequences in this specimen translate into the identical CDR3. The J segment was not called; the V segment is TRDV1. The germline CDR1 and CDR2 sequences are TSWWSYY and QGS. This CDR3 region has 15 residues. This CDR3 is CALGELFPHTDKLIF. The CDR3 nucleotides are TGTGCTCTTGGGGAACTTTTCCCACACACCGATAAACTCATCTTC.

This chain connects TRDV1 to TRDJ1, with 10 bases fitting TRDD3. TCRdb is silent on the J gene; assignment here came from matching the DNA to germline. The V and J ends lost 1 base and 3 bases, in that order; junction bases with no gene match: 11. The CDR3 covers 18 residues. CDR1 TSWWSYY and CDR2 QGS come from the germline V gene. Here the CDR3 reads CALGEHYSLTGGSDKLIF. CDR3 DNA: TGTGCTCTTGGGGAACACTACTCCCTTACTGGGGGATCCGATAAACTCATCTTT.

Worth noting for this clone: A far larger clone is off by one base, so a read error is likely. Other DNA sequences in the sample encode the same CDR3. The chain combines TRDV1 with TRDJ1; D possibly corresponds to TRDD3 (5 bases). Looked up from germline, CDR1 is TSWWSYY and CDR2 is QGS. The CDR3 contains 15 residues. CDR3 coding DNA: TGTGCTCTTGGGGAACCTTCTACTACTGGAGATAAGCTCATCTTT. It translates to CALGEPSTTGDKLIF.

This clone has only a few counts. Since a far larger clone is one base different, this is likely a read error. Other DNA sequences of this sample code for an identical CDR3. The genes are TRDV1 and TRDJ1; tentatively, D is TRDD3 (6 bases). Matching the DNA to germline supplied the J gene, which TCRdb does not give. The CDR3 consists of 19 residues. Germline CDR1 and CDR2: TSWWSYY and QGS. With 2 bases removed from V and 3 bases from J, the gap between germline ends came to 25 bases. CDR3 loop: CALGEYTALPAVGADKLIF. The DNA for the CDR3 is TGTGCTCTTGGGGAATATACCGCGCTACCGGCAGTGGGGGCCGATAAACTCATCTTT.